This T cell receptor (beta chain) was captured in a study of shared clonotypes between healthy human individuals. Trimming took off 5 bases at V and 6 bases at J, with 7 bases between the two ends. The CDR3 loop spans 11 amino acids. Germline assignment: CDR1 GTSNPN and CDR2 SVGIG (reference sequence). TCRdb keeps only in-frame clones here, not all; method: immunoSEQ multiplex PCR. The sample contains about 990,000 clones, approximately 80% of which appear only once. The V and J genes are TRBV30 and TRBJ2-2; D uncertain. The material sequenced was memory CD4+ T cells from PBMCs. Subset given: CD45RA-negative fraction. The TCR was taken from a man aged 18 to 29 in good health. Some clones in this sample may be carry-over from other donors' samples. This chain's CDR3 is CAWSRAGELFF. CDR3 DNA: TGTGCCTGGTCTAGGGCCGGGGAGCTGTTTTTT.